This TCR beta chain stems from a study of T cell responses to AZD1222 COVID-19 vaccine. General study results and limits: Among AZD1222 vaccinees, only 6 or 7 were seropositive at baseline. The study sampled repertoires only after the peak T cell response. In a largely white British group with more females than males, clonal diversity was possibly underestimated.

Regarding this clone: Antigen: not known.

This CDR3 has 17 residues. Per the germline V gene, CDR1 is SGHTA and CDR2 is FQGTGA. J was trimmed by 10 bases and V by 3 bases; bases with no gene match: 14. Sequencing used immunoSEQ multiplex PCR; TCRdb keeps in-frame clones, though not all of them. The sample lists about 110,000 clones, approximately 91% seen once, with 17% in the top ten. The sample was peripheral blood, taken on day 0 of AZD1222 vaccination. The receptor was derived from an adult in good health. This sequence joins TRBV7-3 and TRBJ1-6, with 8 bases that match TRBD1. Written as DNA, the CDR3 is TGTGCCAGCAGCTTGCTTGGACAGGGAGCCGTGAAGTCACCCCTCCACTTT. It translates to CASSLLGQGAVKSPLHF.